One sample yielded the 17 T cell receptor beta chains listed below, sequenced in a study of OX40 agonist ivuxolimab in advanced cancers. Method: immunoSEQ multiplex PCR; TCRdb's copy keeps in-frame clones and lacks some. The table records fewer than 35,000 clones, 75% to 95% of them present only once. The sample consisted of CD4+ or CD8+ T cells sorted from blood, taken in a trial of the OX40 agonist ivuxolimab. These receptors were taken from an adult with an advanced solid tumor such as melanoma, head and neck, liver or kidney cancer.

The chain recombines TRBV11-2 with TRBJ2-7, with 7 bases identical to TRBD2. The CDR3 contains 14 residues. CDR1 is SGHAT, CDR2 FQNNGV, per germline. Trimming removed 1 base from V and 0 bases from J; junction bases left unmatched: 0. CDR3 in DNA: TGTGCCAGCAGCTTAGGCGGGAGCTCCTACGAGCAGTACTTC. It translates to CASSLGGSSYEQYF.

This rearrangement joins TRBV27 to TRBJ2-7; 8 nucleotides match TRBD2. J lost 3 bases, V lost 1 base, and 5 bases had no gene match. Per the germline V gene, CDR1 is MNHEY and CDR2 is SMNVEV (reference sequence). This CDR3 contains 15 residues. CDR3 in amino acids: CASSLWAGGGYEQYF. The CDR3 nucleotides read TGTGCCAGCAGTTTATGGGCGGGAGGAGGCTACGAGCAGTACTTC.

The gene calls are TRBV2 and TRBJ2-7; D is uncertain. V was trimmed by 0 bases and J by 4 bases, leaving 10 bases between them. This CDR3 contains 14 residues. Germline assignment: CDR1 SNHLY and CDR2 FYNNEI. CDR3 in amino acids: CASSEAADTYEQYF. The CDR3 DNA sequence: TGTGCCAGCAGTGAAGCGGCTGACACTTACGAGCAGTACTTC.

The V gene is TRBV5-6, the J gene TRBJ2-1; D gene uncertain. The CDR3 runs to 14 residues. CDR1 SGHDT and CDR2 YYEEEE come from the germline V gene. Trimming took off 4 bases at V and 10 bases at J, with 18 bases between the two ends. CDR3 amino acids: CASSPGLLLHEQFF. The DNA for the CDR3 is TGTGCCAGCAGCCCCGGGCTACTACTCCACGAGCAGTTCTTC.

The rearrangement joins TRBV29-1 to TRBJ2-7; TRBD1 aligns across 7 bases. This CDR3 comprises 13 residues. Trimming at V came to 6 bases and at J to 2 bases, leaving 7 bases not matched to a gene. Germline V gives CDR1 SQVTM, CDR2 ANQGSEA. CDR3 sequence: CSVQGTATYEQYF. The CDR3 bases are TGCAGCGTGCAAGGGACAGCAACCTACGAGCAGTACTTC.

Here the CDR3 DNA reads TGTGCCATCGGACTAAGAGGAGGGAAAGAGACCCAGTACTTC. It codes for CAIGLRGGKETQYF. The rearrangement uses TRBV10-3 and TRBJ2-5; a weak D match, TRBD2 (6 bases). This CDR3 contains 14 residues. With 8 bases removed from V and 3 bases from J, the gap between germline ends came to 16 bases. CDR1 ENHRY and CDR2 SYGVKD come from the germline V gene.

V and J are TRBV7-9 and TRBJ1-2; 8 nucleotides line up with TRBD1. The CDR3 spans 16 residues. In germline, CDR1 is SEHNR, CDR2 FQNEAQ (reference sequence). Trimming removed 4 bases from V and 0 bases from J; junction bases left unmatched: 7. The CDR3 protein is CASSYGTGVSNYGYTF. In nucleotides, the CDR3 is TGTGCCAGCAGCTACGGGACAGGAGTATCTAACTATGGCTACACCTTC.

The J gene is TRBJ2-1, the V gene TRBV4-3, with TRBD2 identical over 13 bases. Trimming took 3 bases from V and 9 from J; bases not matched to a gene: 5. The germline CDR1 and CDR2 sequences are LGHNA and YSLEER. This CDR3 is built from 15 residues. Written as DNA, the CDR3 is TGCGCCAGCAGCCACGGGACTAGCGGGATTGGTGAGCAGTTCTTC. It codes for CASSHGTSGIGEQFF.

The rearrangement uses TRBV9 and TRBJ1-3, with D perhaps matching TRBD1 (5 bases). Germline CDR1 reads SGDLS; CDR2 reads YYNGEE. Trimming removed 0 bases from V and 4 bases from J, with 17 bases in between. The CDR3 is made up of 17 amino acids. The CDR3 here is CASSVGRGTSLGNTIYF. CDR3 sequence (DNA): TGTGCCAGCAGCGTAGGTCGAGGGACGAGTCTCGGAAACACCATATATTTT.

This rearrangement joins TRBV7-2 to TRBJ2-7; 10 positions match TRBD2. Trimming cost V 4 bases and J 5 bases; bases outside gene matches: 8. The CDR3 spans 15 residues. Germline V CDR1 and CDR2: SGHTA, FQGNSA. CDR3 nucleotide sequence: TGTGCCAGCAGCTCAACTAGCGGGACAGTCCACGAGCAGTACTTC. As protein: CASSSTSGTVHEQYF.

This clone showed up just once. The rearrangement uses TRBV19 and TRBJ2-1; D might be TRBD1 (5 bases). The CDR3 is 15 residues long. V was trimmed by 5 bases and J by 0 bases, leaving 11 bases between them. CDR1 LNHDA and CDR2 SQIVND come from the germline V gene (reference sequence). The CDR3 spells CASSQDKSSYNEQFF. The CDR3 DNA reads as TGTGCCAGTAGTCAGGACAAGAGCTCCTACAATGAGCAGTTCTTC.

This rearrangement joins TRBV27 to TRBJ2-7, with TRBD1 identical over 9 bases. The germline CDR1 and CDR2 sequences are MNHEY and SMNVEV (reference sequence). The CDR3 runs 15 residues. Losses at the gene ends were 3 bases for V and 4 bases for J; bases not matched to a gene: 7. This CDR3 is CASSFGTGSRYEQYF. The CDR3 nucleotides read TGTGCCAGCAGTTTTGGGACAGGGAGTCGGTACGAGCAGTACTTC.

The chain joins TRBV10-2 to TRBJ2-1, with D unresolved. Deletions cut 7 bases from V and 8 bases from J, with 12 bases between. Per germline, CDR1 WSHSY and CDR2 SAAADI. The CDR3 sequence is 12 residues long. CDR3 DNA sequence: TGCGCCAGCAAAACCCTCCTCGATGAGCAGTTCTTC. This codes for CASKTLLDEQFF.

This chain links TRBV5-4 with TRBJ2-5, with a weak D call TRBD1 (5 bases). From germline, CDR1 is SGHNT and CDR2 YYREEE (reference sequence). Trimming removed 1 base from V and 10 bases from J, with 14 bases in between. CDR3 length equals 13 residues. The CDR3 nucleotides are TGTGCCAGCAGCTTGCAGGGTTCGAGTGACCAGTACTTC. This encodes CASSLQGSSDQYF.

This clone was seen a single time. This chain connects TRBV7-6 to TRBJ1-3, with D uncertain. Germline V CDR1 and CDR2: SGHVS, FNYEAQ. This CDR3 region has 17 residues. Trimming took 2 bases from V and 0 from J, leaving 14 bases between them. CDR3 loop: CASSLTPPQSSGNTIYF. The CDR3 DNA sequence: TGTGCCAGCAGCTTAACCCCCCCGCAGAGCTCTGGAAACACCATATATTTT.

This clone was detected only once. CDR3: CASSFGRGQGGETQYF. DNA of the CDR3: TGTGCCAGCAGCTTCGGCCGGGGACAGGGAGGAGAGACCCAGTACTTC. The chain recombines TRBV5-4 with TRBJ2-5, with TRBD1 matching over 9 bases. Germline lookup yields CDR1 SGHNT and CDR2 YYREEE (reference sequence). V shed 2 bases, J shed 4 bases, and the junction held 9 bases outside the gene matches. The CDR3 has 16 residues. Full variable domain (remainder filled in from reference TRBV5-4 and TRBJ2-5): ETGVTQSPTHLIKTRGQQVTLRCSSQSGHNTVSWYQQALGQGPQFIFQYYREEENGRGNFPPRFSGLQFPNYSSELNVNALELDDSALYLCASSFGRGQGGETQYFGPGTRLLVL.

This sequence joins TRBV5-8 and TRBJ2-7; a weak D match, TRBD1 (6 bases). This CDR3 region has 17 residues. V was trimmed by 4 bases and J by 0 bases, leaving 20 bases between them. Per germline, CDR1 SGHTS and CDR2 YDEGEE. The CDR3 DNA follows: TGTGCCAGCAGCCTTAGACAGGTCCTAATCACCTCCTACGAGCAGTACTTC. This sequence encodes CASSLRQVLITSYEQYF.